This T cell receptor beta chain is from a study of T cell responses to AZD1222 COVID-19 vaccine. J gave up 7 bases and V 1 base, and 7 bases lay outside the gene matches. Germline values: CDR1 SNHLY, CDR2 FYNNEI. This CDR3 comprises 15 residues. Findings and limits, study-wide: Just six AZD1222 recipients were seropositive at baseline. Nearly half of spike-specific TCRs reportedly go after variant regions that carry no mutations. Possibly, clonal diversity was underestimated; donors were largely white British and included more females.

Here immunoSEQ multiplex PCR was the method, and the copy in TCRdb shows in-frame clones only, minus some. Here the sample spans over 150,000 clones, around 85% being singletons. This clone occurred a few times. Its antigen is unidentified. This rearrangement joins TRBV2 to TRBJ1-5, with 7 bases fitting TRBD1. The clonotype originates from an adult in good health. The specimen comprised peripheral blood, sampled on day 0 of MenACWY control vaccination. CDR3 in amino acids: CASSEEDRLGQPQHF. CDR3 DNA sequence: TGTGCCAGCAGTGAAGAGGACAGGCTGGGCCAGCCCCAGCATTTT.